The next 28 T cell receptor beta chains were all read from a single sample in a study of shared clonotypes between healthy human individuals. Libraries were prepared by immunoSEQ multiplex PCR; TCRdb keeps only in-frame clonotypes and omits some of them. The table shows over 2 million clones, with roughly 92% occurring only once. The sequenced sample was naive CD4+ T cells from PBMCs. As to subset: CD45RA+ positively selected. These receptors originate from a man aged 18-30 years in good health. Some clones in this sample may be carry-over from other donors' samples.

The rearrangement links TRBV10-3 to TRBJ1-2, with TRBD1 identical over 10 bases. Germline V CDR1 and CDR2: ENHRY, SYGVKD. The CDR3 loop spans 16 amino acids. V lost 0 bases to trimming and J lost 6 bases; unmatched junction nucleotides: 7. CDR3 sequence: CAISESRGQGMDGYTF. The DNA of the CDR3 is TGTGCCATCAGTGAGTCAAGGGGACAGGGGATGGATGGCTACACCTTC.

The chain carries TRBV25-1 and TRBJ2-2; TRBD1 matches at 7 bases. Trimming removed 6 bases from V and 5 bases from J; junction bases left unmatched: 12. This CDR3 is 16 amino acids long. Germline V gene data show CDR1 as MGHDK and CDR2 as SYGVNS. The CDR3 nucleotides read TGTGCCAGCAGGTCGACAGGGATCGTTTCAACCGGGGAGCTGTTTTTT. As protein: CASRSTGIVSTGELFF.

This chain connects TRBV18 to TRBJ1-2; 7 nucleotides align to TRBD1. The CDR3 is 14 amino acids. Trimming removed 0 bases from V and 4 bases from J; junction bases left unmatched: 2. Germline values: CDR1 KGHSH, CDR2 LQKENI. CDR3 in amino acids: CASSPPQGLYGYTF. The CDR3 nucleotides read TGTGCCAGCTCACCACCACAGGGGCTCTATGGCTACACCTTC.

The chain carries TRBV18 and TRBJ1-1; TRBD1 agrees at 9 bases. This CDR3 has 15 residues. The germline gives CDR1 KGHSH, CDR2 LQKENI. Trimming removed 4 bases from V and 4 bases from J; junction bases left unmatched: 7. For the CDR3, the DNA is TGTGCCAGCTCACGACAGGGGGTAGGCGGCACTGAAGCTTTCTTT. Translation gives CASSRQGVGGTEAFF.

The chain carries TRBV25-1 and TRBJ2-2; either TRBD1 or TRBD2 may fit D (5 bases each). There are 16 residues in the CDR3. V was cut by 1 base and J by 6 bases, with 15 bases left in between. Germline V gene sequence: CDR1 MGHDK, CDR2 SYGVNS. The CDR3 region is CASSESTGAISGELFF. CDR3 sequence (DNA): TGTGCCAGCAGTGAATCCACCGGGGCCATTTCCGGGGAGCTGTTTTTT.

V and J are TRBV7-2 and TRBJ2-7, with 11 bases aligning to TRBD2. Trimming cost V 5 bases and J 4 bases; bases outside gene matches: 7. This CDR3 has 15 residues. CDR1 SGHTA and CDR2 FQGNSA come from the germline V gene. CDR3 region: CASSVGSGRGYEQYF. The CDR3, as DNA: TGTGCCAGCAGCGTCGGTAGCGGGAGGGGGTACGAGCAGTACTTC.

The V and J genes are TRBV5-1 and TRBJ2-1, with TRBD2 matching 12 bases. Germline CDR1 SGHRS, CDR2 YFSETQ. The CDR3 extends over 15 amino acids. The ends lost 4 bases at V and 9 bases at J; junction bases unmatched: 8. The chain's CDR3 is CASSPSSGRAFEQFF. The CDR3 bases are TGCGCCAGCAGCCCCTCTAGCGGGAGGGCTTTTGAGCAGTTCTTC.

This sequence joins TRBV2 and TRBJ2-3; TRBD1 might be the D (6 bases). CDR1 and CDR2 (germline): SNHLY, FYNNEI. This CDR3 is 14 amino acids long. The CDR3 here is CADYGRGGTDTQYF. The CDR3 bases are TGTGCTGATTATGGCAGGGGTGGTACAGATACGCAGTATTTT.

In DNA, the CDR3 is TGTGCCATCAAGGGACTAGTTAGCAATGAGCAGTTCTTC. It encodes CAIKGLVSNEQFF. The V gene is TRBV10-3, the J gene TRBJ2-1; 8 bases map to TRBD2. The CDR3 is 13 residues long. Unmatched junction bases numbered 5, after V lost 7 bases and J lost 6 bases. Germline V gives CDR1 ENHRY, CDR2 SYGVKD.

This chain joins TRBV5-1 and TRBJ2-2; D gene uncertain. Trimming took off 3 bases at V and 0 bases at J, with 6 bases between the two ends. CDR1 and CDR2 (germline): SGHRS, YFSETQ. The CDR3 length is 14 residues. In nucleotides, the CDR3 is TGCGCCAGCAGCTGGGCGTCGAACACCGGGGAGCTGTTTTTT. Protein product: CASSWASNTGELFF.

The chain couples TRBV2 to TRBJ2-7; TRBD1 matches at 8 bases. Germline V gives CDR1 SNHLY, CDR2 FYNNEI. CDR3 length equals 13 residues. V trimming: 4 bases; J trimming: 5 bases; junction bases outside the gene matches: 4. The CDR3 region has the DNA TGTGCCAGCAGTGGACAGGGGCCCAACGAGCAGTACTTC. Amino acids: CASSGQGPNEQYF.

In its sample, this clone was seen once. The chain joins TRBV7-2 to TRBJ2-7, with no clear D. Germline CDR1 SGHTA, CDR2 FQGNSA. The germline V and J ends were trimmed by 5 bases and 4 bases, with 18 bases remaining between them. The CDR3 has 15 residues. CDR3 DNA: TGTGCCAGCAGCCAACAAAAGACGATGGGTTACGAGCAGTACTTC. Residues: CASSQQKTMGYEQYF.

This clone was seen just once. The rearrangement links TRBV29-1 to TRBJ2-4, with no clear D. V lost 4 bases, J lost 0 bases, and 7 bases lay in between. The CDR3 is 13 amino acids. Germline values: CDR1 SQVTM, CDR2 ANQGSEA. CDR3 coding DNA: TGCAGCGTTGTGTCAGAAGCCAAAAACATTCAGTACTTC. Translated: CSVVSEAKNIQYF.

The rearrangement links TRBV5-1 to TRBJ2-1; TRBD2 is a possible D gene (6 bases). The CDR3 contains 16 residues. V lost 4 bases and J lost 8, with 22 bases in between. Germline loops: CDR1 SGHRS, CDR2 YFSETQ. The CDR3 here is CASSRGSGNLWDEQFF. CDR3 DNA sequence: TGCGCCAGCAGCCGAGGTAGCGGCAATCTCTGGGATGAGCAGTTCTTC.

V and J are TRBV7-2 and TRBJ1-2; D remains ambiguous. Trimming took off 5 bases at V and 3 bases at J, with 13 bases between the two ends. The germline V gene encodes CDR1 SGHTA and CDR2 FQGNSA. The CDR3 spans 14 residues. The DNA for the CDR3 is TGTGCCAGCAGCCCAGAGCGTTCAGACTATGGCTACACCTTC. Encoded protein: CASSPERSDYGYTF.

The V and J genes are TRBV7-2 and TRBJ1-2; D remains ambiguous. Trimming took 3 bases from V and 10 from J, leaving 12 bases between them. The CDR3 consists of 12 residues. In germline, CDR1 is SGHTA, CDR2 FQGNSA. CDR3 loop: CASSFGLRDYTF. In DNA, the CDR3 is TGTGCCAGCAGCTTTGGACTCAGAGACTACACCTTC.

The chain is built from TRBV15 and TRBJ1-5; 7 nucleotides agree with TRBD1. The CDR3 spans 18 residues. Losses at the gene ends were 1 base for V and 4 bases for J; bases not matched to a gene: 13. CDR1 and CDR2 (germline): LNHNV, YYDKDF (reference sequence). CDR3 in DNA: TGTGCCACCAGCAGAGGTTTAGGGAACAGGGGAGGGAATCAGCCCCAGCATTTT. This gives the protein CATSRGLGNRGGNQPQHF.

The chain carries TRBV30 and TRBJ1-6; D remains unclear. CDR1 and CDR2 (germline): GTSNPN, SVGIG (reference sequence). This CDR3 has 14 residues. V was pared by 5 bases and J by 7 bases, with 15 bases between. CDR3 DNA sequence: TGTGCCTGGGCTGTACTCGCGTTAAATTCACCCCTCCACTTT. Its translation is CAWAVLALNSPLHF.

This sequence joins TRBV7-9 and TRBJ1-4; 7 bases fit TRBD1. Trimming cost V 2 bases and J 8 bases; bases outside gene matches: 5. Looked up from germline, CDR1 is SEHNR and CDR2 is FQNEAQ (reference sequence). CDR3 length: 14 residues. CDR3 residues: CASSLFTGEEKLFF. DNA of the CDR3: TGTGCCAGCAGCTTATTTACAGGGGAGGAAAAACTGTTTTTT.

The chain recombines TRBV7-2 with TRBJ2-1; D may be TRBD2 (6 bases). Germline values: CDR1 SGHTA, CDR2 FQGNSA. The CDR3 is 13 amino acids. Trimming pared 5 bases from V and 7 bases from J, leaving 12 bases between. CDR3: CASSLWAGNEQFF. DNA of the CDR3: TGTGCCAGCAGCCTCTGGGCGGGAAATGAGCAGTTCTTC. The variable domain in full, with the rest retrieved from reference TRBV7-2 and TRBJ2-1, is GAGVSQSPSNKVTEKGKDVELRCDPISGHTALYWYRQSLGQGLEFLIYFQGNSAPDKSGLPSDRFSAERTGGSVSTLTIQRTQQEDSAVYLCASSLWAGNEQFFGPGTRLTVL.

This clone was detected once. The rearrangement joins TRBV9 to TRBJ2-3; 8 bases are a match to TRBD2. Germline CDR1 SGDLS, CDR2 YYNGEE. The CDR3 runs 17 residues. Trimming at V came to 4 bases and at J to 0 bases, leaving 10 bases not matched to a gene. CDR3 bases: TGTGCCAGCAGCCGTAGGCCCGGGAGGGAGAGCACAGATACGCAGTATTTT. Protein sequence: CASSRRPGRESTDTQYF.

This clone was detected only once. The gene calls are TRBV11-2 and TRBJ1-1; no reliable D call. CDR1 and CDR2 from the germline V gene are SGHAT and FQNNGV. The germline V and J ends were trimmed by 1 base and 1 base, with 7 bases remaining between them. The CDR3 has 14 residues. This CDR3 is CASSLGPANTEAFF. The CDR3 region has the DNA TGTGCCAGCAGCTTAGGTCCTGCGAACACTGAAGCTTTCTTT.

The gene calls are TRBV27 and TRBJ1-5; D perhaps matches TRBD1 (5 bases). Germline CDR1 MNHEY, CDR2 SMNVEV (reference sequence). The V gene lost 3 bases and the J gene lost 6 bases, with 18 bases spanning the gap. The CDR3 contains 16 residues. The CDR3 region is CASSFAGRAGGQPQHF. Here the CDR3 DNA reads TGTGCCAGCAGTTTCGCCGGGCGGGCGGGGGGTCAGCCCCAGCATTTT.

In DNA form, the CDR3 reads TGTGCCAGTAGTACCCGGACATTCCAAGAGACCCAGTACTTC. Residues: CASSTRTFQETQYF. The rearrangement joins TRBV19 to TRBJ2-5, with D tentatively TRBD1 (5 bases). The CDR3 contains 14 residues. Germline V gene sequence: CDR1 LNHDA, CDR2 SQIVND (reference sequence). Trimming removed 4 bases at V and 1 base at J, with 10 bases between.

CDR3 region: CASSLIETEKLFF. CDR3 coding DNA: TGTGCCAGCAGCTTGATAGAGACCGAAAAACTGTTTTTT. J is TRBJ1-4 and V is TRBV5-5; D ambiguous. CDR3 length: 13 residues. The V gene's germline CDR1 is SGHKS and CDR2 YYEKEE (reference sequence). Trimming pared 1 base from V and 8 bases from J, leaving 9 bases between.

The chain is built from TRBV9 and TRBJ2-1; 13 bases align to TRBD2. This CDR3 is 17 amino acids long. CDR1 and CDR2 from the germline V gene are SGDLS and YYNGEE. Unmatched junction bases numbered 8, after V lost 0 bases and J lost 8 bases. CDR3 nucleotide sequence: TGTGCCAGCAGCGTAGGGTGGACTAGCGGGAGTGTCTATGAGCAGTTCTTC. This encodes CASSVGWTSGSVYEQFF. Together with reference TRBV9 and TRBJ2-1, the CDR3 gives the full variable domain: DSGVTQTPKHLITATGQRVTLRCSPRSGDLSVYWYQQSLDQGLQFLIQYYNGEERAKGNILERFSAQQFPDLHSELNLSSLELGDSALYFCASSVGWTSGSVYEQFFGPGTRLTVL.

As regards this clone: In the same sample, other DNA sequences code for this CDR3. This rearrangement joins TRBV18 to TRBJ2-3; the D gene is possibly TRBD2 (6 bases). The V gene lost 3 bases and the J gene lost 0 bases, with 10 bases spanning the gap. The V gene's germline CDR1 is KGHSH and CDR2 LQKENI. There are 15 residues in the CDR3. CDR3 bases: TGTGCCAGCTCACCCCTTAGCGGAAGCACAGATACGCAGTATTTT. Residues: CASSPLSGSTDTQYF.

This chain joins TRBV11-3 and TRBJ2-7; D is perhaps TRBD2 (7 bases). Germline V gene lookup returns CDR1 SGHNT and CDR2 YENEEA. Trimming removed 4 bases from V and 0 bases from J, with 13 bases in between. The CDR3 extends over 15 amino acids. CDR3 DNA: TGTGCCAGCAGCTCGAGTGGGGGGGCCTCCTACGAGCAGTACTTC. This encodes CASSSSGGASYEQYF.